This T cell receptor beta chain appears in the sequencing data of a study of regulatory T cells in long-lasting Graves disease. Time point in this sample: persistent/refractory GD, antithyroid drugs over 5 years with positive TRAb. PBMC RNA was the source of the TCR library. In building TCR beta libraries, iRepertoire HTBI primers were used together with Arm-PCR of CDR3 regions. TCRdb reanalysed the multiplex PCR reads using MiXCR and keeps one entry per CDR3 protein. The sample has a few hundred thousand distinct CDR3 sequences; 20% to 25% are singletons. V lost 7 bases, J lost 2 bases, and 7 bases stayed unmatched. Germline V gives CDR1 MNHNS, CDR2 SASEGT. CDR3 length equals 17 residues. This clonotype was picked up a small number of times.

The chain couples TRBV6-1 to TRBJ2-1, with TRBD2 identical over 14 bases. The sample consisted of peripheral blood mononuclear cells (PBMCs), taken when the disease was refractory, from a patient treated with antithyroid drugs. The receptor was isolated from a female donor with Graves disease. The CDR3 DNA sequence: TGTGCCAGCACCTTGACTAGCGGGAGGGCCGCCTACAATGAGCAGTTCTTC. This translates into CASTLTSGRAAYNEQFF.